These T cell receptor beta chains were read from a single sample in a study of OX40 agonist ivuxolimab in advanced cancers. Using immunoSEQ multiplex PCR, the repertoire was profiled, and TCRdb retains in-frame clones only, with some absent. The sample carries 30,000 to 50,000 clones, about 89% recorded once. Specimen: CD4+ or CD8+ T cells sorted from blood, collected in a trial of the OX40 agonist ivuxolimab. The receptors were gathered from an adult with an advanced solid tumor such as melanoma, head and neck, liver or kidney cancer. CDR3s include the opening cysteine and the closing phenylalanine or tryptophan. The D gene is left open where the match is weak. The listing skips clone size in some rows; elsewhere it reads once, few, many or a size class.

TRBJ2-2 | TRBV5-1 | NA | NA | CASRTTSVGTGELFF | TGCGCCAGCCGGACCACATCGGTAGGCACCGGGGAGCTGTTTTTT
TRBJ1-5 | TRBV7-2 | TRBD1 | NA | CASSPGGWTIQPQHF | TGTGCCAGCAGCCCAGGGGGGTGGACCATTCAGCCCCAGCATTTT
TRBJ1-2 | TRBV7-9 | TRBD1 | NA | CAGRRGFDRDNYGYTF | TGTGCCGGCCGGCGGGGTTTCGACAGGGACAACTATGGCTACACCTTC
TRBJ2-5 | TRBV10-3 | NA | NA | CAIRPTETGVGETQYF | TGTGCCATCAGGCCGACGGAGACAGGCGTAGGAGAGACCCAGTACTTC
TRBJ1-1 | TRBV5-4 | NA | few | CASSTQTTRNTEAFF | TGTGCCAGCAGCACTCAGACGACTCGGAACACTGAAGCTTTCTTT
TRBJ2-7 | TRBV18 | NA | NA | CASSPNGDSYEQYF | TGTGCCAGCTCACCGAACGGCGATTCCTACGAGCAGTACTTC
TRBJ1-2 | TRBV7-9 | TRBD1 | NA | CASSVAWGQGLNYYGYTF | TGTGCCAGCAGCGTCGCTTGGGGACAGGGCCTTAATTACTATGGCTACACCTTC
TRBJ1-2 | TRBV5-1 | NA | NA | CTSSTETGYGYTF | TGCACCAGCAGCACCGAGACAGGCTATGGCTACACCTTC
TRBJ2-2 | TRBV18 | TRBD2 | few | CASSLSPGLGDTGELFF | TGTGCCAGCTCACTATCCCCGGGACTAGGGGACACCGGGGAGCTGTTTTTT
TRBJ2-3 | TRBV10-3 | TRBD2 | NA | CAISERGEGDTQYF | TGTGCCATCAGTGAGCGGGGGGAGGGAGATACGCAGTATTTT
TRBJ1-2 | TRBV4-3 | TRBD1 | NA | CASSRGQLANYGYTF | TGCGCCAGCAGCCGGGGACAGTTAGCTAACTATGGCTACACCTTC
TRBJ1-1 | TRBV11-2 | NA | once | CASSRFGTLDTEAFF | TGTGCCAGCAGCAGATTCGGGACACTGGACACTGAAGCTTTCTTT
TRBJ2-3 | TRBV7-8 | NA | once | CASSLYGITDTQYF | TGTGCCAGCAGTCTTTACGGGATCACAGATACGCAGTATTTT
TRBJ1-2 | TRBV6-1 | TRBD1 | once | CASSETGTGVYGYTF | TGTGCCAGCAGTGAAACGGGGACAGGAGTCTATGGCTACACCTTC
TRBJ1-2 | TRBV7-2 | NA | NA | CASSSGDYSYGYTF | TGTGCCAGCAGCTCAGGGGACTACTCTTATGGCTACACCTTC
TRBJ1-2 | TRBV5-1 | NA | NA | CASSLAGAGSTGYTF | TGCGCCAGCAGCTTGGCCGGGGCTGGATCGACGGGCTACACCTTC
TRBJ1-4 | TRBV7-9 | NA | NA | CASSPRGEGGEKLFF | TGTGCCAGCAGCCCCCGCGGGGAGGGGGGGGAAAAACTGTTTTTT
TRBJ1-3 | TRBV18 | NA | NA | CASSPPSPRNTIYF | TGTGCCAGCTCACCACCGTCCCCTAGAAACACCATATATTTT
TRBJ1-2 | TRBV4-1 | NA | NA | CASSHSWVGSFGYTF | TGCGCCAGCAGCCACTCCTGGGTCGGGAGTTTCGGCTACACCTTC
TRBJ1-5 | TRBV4-1 | NA | NA | CASSQPGLNQPQHF | TGCGCCAGCAGCCAACCGGGACTCAATCAGCCCCAGCATTTT
TRBJ2-7 | TRBV29-1 | NA | NA | CSVKKDTLQSYEQYF | TGCAGCGTTAAAAAGGACACACTACAGTCCTACGAGCAGTACTTC
TRBJ2-5 | TRBV28 | NA | NA | CASSSPPQETQYF | TGTGCCAGCAGCTCCCCCCCCCAAGAGACCCAGTACTTC
TRBJ2-7 | TRBV4-1 | NA | NA | CASSQAPQGSGVYEQYF | TGCGCCAGCAGCCAAGCTCCTCAGGGTAGCGGAGTCTACGAGCAGTACTTC
TRBJ2-2 | TRBV4-2 | TRBD2 | NA | CASSQEDLYLAGGSNTGELFF | TGTGCCAGCAGCCAAGAGGACCTGTACTTAGCGGGGGGTTCGAACACCGGGGAGCTGTTTTTT
TRBJ2-3 | TRBV6-1 | NA | NA | CASSPYRTHTDTQYF | TGTGCCTCATCCCCGTATCGGACCCACACAGATACGCAGTATTTT
TRBJ2-2 | TRBV7-2 | NA | once | CASSSEGWAGELFF | TGTGCCAGCAGCTCAGAGGGATGGGCCGGGGAGCTGTTTTTT
TRBJ1-5 | TRBV27 | NA | NA | CASSPAGDHQPQHF | TGTGCCAGCAGTCCCGCGGGGGATCATCAGCCCCAGCATTTT
TRBJ1-6 | TRBV2 | NA | NA | CAATKGGSSPLHF | TGTGCCGCTACTAAGGGGGGGAGTTCACCCCTCCACTTT
TRBJ1-1 | TRBV29-1 | NA | NA | CSVEDLVETEAFF | TGCAGCGTTGAAGACCTCGTCGAGACTGAAGCTTTCTTT
TRBJ2-3 | TRBV7-3 | NA | NA | CASRVGNTDTQYF | TGTGCCAGCAGAGTGGGGAACACAGATACGCAGTATTTT
TRBJ1-2 | TRBV18 | NA | NA | CASSQNPPWDYGYTF | TGTGCCAGCTCACAGAATCCCCCATGGGACTATGGCTACACCTTC
TRBJ1-6 | TRBV5-5 | TRBD1 | once | CASSLYRTGGDSPLHF | TGTGCCAGCAGCTTGTATAGGACAGGGGGAGATTCACCCCTCCACTTT
TRBJ2-5 | TRBV6-1 | NA | NA | CASRAPGPGETQYF | TGTGCCAGCAGGGCCCCGGGTCCAGGAGAGACCCAGTACTTC
TRBJ1-5 | TRBV15 | NA | NA | CATSRDRGRQPQHF | TGTGCCACCAGCAGAGACAGGGGAAGGCAGCCCCAGCATTTT
TRBJ2-1 | TRBV19 | NA | NA | CASSIGDEQFF | TGTGCCAGTAGTATCGGCGATGAGCAGTTCTTC
TRBJ2-1 | TRBV2 | TRBD1 | NA | CASTDTGVNEQFF | TGTGCCAGCACCGACACAGGGGTCAATGAGCAGTTCTTC
TRBJ2-2 | TRBV15 | NA | NA | CATSREAGELFF | TGTGCCACCAGCAGAGAAGCCGGGGAGCTGTTTTTT
TRBJ2-1 | TRBV28 | NA | NA | CASSLGGGSSYNEQFF | TGTGCCAGCAGTTTAGGGGGCGGTAGCTCCTACAATGAGCAGTTCTTC